At least ten counts were recorded for the clone carrying this T cell receptor (beta chain). V was trimmed by 0 bases and J by 4 bases, leaving 16 bases between them. CDR1 is MNHEY, CDR2 SVGAGI, per germline. The CDR3 runs to 17 residues. This sample is part of a study of T cell repertoires in cytomegalovirus infection. Study-wide context: CMV infection plus the matching HLA type was flagged by public TCR beta signatures.

In TCRdb, the reads were re-called with MiXCR into one record per CDR3 protein. The repertoire holds almost 550,000 distinct CDR3 sequences, with about 17% as singletons. The genes are TRBV6-5 and TRBJ1-5; possible D gene TRBD1, 5 bases. This sequence originates from a human donor in good health (CMV status not recorded). Some clones in this sample may be carry-over from other donors' samples. Specimen: CD8+ T cells from PBMCs. CDR3 nucleotides: TGTGCCAGCAGTTACTCGTGGGGAGGGGACGGGAATCAGCCCCAGCATTTT. It is translated as CASSYSWGGDGNQPQHF.